The next 20 T cell receptor beta chains were all read from a single sample in a study of blood T cell repertoires in COVID-19 (dated by TCRdb to 2018 to 2020). Receptor libraries were prepared by the immunoSEQ multiplex PCR assay. TCRdb stores this immuneACCESS table with in-frame sequences only. Part of the clones is absent; in the studies checked, under half of the shortfall reflects unresolved V genes, and no reason is known for the rest. This sample has some 81,000 clones in its table, and over 90% of those were observed once. The top ten clones comprise 3.5% to 5% of the sample. Specimen: peripheral blood. The receptors were sampled from a human donor with active COVID-19. The donor label of this sample is uncertain.

The chain links TRBV27 to TRBJ2-7, with D possibly TRBD2 on 5 matching bases. The CDR3 runs to 14 residues. V was shortened by 3 bases and J by 0 bases, with 9 bases between the two germline ends. CDR1 and CDR2 (germline): MNHEY, SMNVEV (reference sequence). CDR3 protein: CASSFSRDSYEQYF. The CDR3 coding sequence is TGTGCCAGCAGTTTCTCCCGGGACTCCTACGAGCAGTACTTC.

V gene TRBV27 combines with J gene TRBJ2-7, with TRBD1 identical over 8 bases. The CDR3 consists of 15 residues. Germline trimming cut 6 bases from V and 4 bases from J; bases unmatched to any gene: 11. The germline CDR1 and CDR2 sequences are MNHEY and SMNVEV (reference sequence). CDR3 in amino acids: CASSYRGTGPYEQYF. Written as DNA, the CDR3 is TGTGCCAGCAGCTACAGGGGGACGGGGCCTTACGAGCAGTACTTC.

CDR3 residues: CASSERPGTASYNEQFF. CDR3 DNA: TGTGCCAGCAGTGAACGCCCCGGGACAGCCTCCTACAATGAGCAGTTCTTC. This chain links TRBV2 with TRBJ2-1; 7 nucleotides match TRBD1. The germline V gene encodes CDR1 SNHLY and CDR2 FYNNEI. The CDR3 covers 17 residues. The V gene end was trimmed by 2 bases and the J gene end by 0 bases; junction bases not matched to a gene: 7.

The chain has TRBV28 and TRBJ2-5; D possibly corresponds to TRBD1 (5 bases). The V gene's germline CDR1 is MDHEN and CDR2 SYDVKM. V lost 5 bases, J lost 2 bases, and 15 bases lay in between. The CDR3 contains 15 residues. The CDR3 sequence: CASSPLGQGQETQYF. In nucleotides, the CDR3 is TGTGCCAGCAGTCCTCTGGGGCAAGGTCAAGAGACCCAGTACTTC.

V and J are TRBV5-1 and TRBJ2-7, with TRBD2 matching over 11 bases. From germline, CDR1 is SGHRS and CDR2 YFSETQ. The CDR3 loop spans 15 amino acids. The trim removed 4 bases at V and 3 bases at J, leaving 6 bases unmatched. For the CDR3, the DNA is TGCGCCAGCAGCACCGGCGGGACTAGCGGCTACGAGCAGTACTTC. Translation: CASSTGGTSGYEQYF.

This chain uses TRBV5-6 with TRBJ2-5; D might be TRBD1 (5 bases). Trimming removed 2 bases from V and 2 bases from J, with 10 bases in between. Germline lookup yields CDR1 SGHDT and CDR2 YYEEEE. The CDR3 runs to 14 residues. Here the CDR3 DNA reads TGTGCCAGCAGCTTAGGTGGGGCACAAGAGACCCAGTACTTC. Translated, it gives CASSLGGAQETQYF.

The V and J genes are TRBV2 and TRBJ1-5; D is perhaps TRBD1 (6 bases). The germline V and J ends were trimmed by 7 bases and 3 bases, with 19 bases remaining between them. The CDR3 totals 16 residues. Germline V gene sequence: CDR1 SNHLY, CDR2 FYNNEI. Here the CDR3 DNA reads TGTGCCAGCACGATGGGGTCAGGGGCAGCCAATCAGCCCCAGCATTTT. Amino acid sequence: CASTMGSGAANQPQHF.

The rearrangement uses TRBV5-1 and TRBJ1-4; 7 positions match TRBD1. The CDR3 length is 15 residues. Germline CDR1 SGHRS, CDR2 YFSETQ. Germline trimming cut 6 bases from V and 7 bases from J; bases unmatched to any gene: 12. The chain's CDR3 is CASTRTGAGSEKLFF. For the CDR3, the DNA is TGCGCCAGCACCCGAACAGGGGCGGGAAGTGAAAAACTGTTTTTT. The complete variable domain, with remaining parts taken from reference TRBV5-1 and TRBJ1-4, reads KAGVTQTPRYLIKTRGQQVTLSCSPISGHRSVSWYQQTPGQGLQFLFEYFSETQRNKGNFPGRFSGRQFSNSRSEMNVSTLELGDSALYLCASTRTGAGSEKLFFGSGTQLSVL.

The chain links TRBV11-3 to TRBJ2-1, with TRBD2 matching over 14 bases. CDR1 is SGHNT and CDR2 is YENEEA in the germline V gene. This CDR3 spans 16 amino acids. J gave up 8 bases and V 0 bases, and 3 bases lay outside the gene matches. Written as DNA, the CDR3 is TGTGCCAGCAGCTTAGATACGGGACTAGCGGGAGATGAGCAGTTCTTC. Its translation is CASSLDTGLAGDEQFF.

This clone came up once. This chain joins TRBV7-9 and TRBJ2-3; 7 nucleotides agree with TRBD2. V shed 8 bases and J 3 bases; nucleotides not matched to a gene: 5. Germline CDR1 is SEHNR and CDR2 is FQNEAQ (reference sequence). The CDR3 runs to 13 residues. The chain's CDR3 is CASFERGTDTQYF. The CDR3 bases are TGTGCCAGCTTTGAGCGGGGAACAGATACGCAGTATTTT.

The chain has TRBV28 and TRBJ2-1; 9 bases are shared with TRBD1. In germline, CDR1 is MDHEN, CDR2 SYDVKM. The ends lost 6 bases at V and 0 bases at J; junction bases unmatched: 6. CDR3 length equals 16 residues. The CDR3 DNA follows: TGTGCCAGCAGGGACAGGGGATCCGACTCCTACAATGAGCAGTTCTTC. Translation: CASRDRGSDSYNEQFF.

DNA for the CDR3: TGTGCCAGCAGCTTGGCCAGGGAAGGGGTGGACCGGTTCTTC. It translates to CASSLAREGVDRFF. The chain couples TRBV5-4 to TRBJ2-1; tentatively, D is TRBD1 (5 bases). Trimming removed 0 bases at V and 15 bases at J, with 19 bases between. The CDR3 has 14 amino acids. Germline CDR1 SGHNT, CDR2 YYREEE (reference sequence).

The J gene is TRBJ2-7, the V gene TRBV19; maybe TRBD2 (5 bases). The germline CDR1 and CDR2 sequences are LNHDA and SQIVND (reference sequence). The CDR3 covers 15 residues. The V end lost 1 base, the J end lost 5 bases, and 15 bases lay between the germline ends. The CDR3 DNA reads as TGTGCCAGTAGTATAGCCCAGCGGAGCTGGAACGAGCAGTACTTC. Protein: CASSIAQRSWNEQYF. The full variable domain, completed using reference TRBV19 and TRBJ2-7, is DGGITQSPKYLFRKEGQNVTLSCEQNLNHDAMYWYRQDPGQGLRLIYYSQIVNDFQKGDIAEGYSVSREKKESFPLTVTSAQKNPTAFYLCASSIAQRSWNEQYFGPGTRLTVT.

CDR3 residues: CASSSTGTGIHNEQFF. The DNA for the CDR3 is TGTGCCAGCAGTTCAACCGGGACAGGAATCCACAATGAGCAGTTCTTC. The rearrangement links TRBV28 to TRBJ2-1; 8 nucleotides agree with TRBD1. The germline V gene has CDR1 MDHEN and CDR2 SYDVKM. This CDR3 comprises 16 residues. V lost 4 bases to trimming and J lost 5 bases; unmatched junction nucleotides: 10.

The chain has TRBV3-1 (or the pseudogene TRBV3-2) and TRBJ2-5; D is possibly TRBD2 (6 bases). There are 14 residues in the CDR3. From germline, CDR1 is LGHDT and CDR2 YNNKEL (reference sequence). Trimming cost V 4 bases and J 4 bases, with 13 bases left between them. CDR3 sequence (DNA): TGTGCCAGCAGCCCCGGGGGTGGCGGAGAGACCCAGTACTTC. Translated: CASSPGGGGETQYF.

The chain links TRBV7-2 to TRBJ2-5, with D perhaps TRBD2 (5 bases). This CDR3 has 14 residues. The V and J ends lost 5 bases and 5 bases respectively, with 15 bases between them. The germline gives CDR1 SGHTA, CDR2 FQGNSA. The CDR3 is CASSPSPEWETQYF. As DNA, the CDR3 is TGTGCCAGCAGCCCTAGCCCCGAGTGGGAGACCCAGTACTTC.

The gene calls are TRBV6-5 and TRBJ2-5, with TRBD2 identical over 16 bases. Germline V lookup: CDR1 MNHEY, CDR2 SVGAGI. Losses at the gene ends were 10 bases for V and 3 bases for J; bases not matched to a gene: 2. The CDR3 is 14 residues long. The CDR3 here is CATGLAGGKETQYF. Written as DNA, the CDR3 is TGTGCCACGGGACTAGCGGGGGGGAAAGAGACCCAGTACTTC.

This clone appeared a single time. The chain joins TRBV6-6 to TRBJ2-7; 8 nucleotides match TRBD1. V was clipped by 7 bases and J by 2 bases; unmatched bases: 1. This CDR3 contains 12 residues. Per germline, CDR1 MNHNY and CDR2 SVGAGI (reference sequence). CDR3 nucleotide sequence: TGTGCCAGCAAACAGGGGGCCTACGAGCAGTACTTC. It codes for CASKQGAYEQYF.

This clone has only one observation. The CDR3 protein is CASSLRGRQGYGYTF. The CDR3 nucleotides read TGTGCCAGCAGCTTAAGGGGCCGACAGGGTTATGGCTACACCTTC. The chain has TRBV7-9 and TRBJ1-2; 7 nucleotides line up with TRBD1. Germline assignment: CDR1 SEHNR and CDR2 FQNEAQ (reference sequence). The CDR3 totals 15 residues. V was clipped by 2 bases and J by 5 bases; unmatched bases: 8. Combining the CDR3 with reference TRBV7-9 and TRBJ1-2 gives the whole variable domain DTGVSQNPRHKITKRGQNVTFRCDPISEHNRLYWYRQTLGQGPEFLTYFQNEAQLEKSRLLSDRFSAERPKGSFSTLEIQRTEQGDSAMYLCASSLRGRQGYGYTFGSGTRLTVV.

The rearrangement links TRBV9 to TRBJ2-2; D is perhaps TRBD1 (5 bases). CDR3 length: 18 amino acids. V was clipped by 0 bases and J by 4 bases, with 19 bases between them. In germline, CDR1 is SGDLS, CDR2 YYNGEE. CDR3 amino acids: CASSVEAQGGWGTGELFF. CDR3 in DNA: TGTGCCAGCAGCGTAGAGGCTCAGGGCGGTTGGGGCACCGGGGAGCTGTTTTTT.